This T cell receptor beta chain was recovered during a study of identical twins. Study-wide points: Insertions were fewer in abundant cord blood beta clonotypes, whereas memory repertoires showed none of this pattern.

TCRdb passed the 5' RACE reads through MiXCR, listing each CDR3 protein once. The sample includes about 690,000 distinct CDR3 sequences, approximately 21% of them seen just once. The germline V gene encodes CDR1 MNHNS and CDR2 SASEGT. The CDR3 loop spans 15 amino acids. V lost 6 bases and J 0 bases, leaving 13 bases between the germline ends. The table lists this clonotype with many counts. Its target is not known. The same data also contributed to another study, on T cells expressing NK-cell markers.

The material sequenced was PBMCs. The TCR originated in a woman aged 18-29 years in good health. V and J are TRBV6-1 and TRBJ2-3; D ambiguous. The chain's CDR3 is CASSDHVTSTDTQYF. CDR3 sequence (DNA): TGTGCCAGCAGCGATCACGTTACCAGCACAGATACGCAGTATTTT.